A single sample gave rise to the 32 T cell receptor beta chains below, sequenced in a study of molecular identifiers for immune sequencing clone quantification. TCRdb re-analysed the PCR reads in MiXCR, keeping a single row per CDR3 protein. In the table there are under 600,000 distinct CDR3 sequences, under 30% of which are singletons. The sequencing input was naive CD8+ T cells from blood, with Jurkat cell RNA spiked in. Sample subset: FACS-sorted CD8+CD4-CCR7+CD45RA+ naive T cells. The receptors were sampled from a human donor in good health. Some libraries in this study had Jurkat cell RNA spiked in.

This clonotype was counted at least ten times. The chain links TRBV20-1 to TRBJ2-7; 7 bases align to TRBD1. V shed 6 bases, J shed 2 bases, and the junction held 10 bases outside the gene matches. CDR1 is DFQATT, CDR2 SNEGSKA, per germline (reference sequence). This CDR3 contains 14 residues. The CDR3 here is CSAVRDSTTYEQYF. The CDR3 DNA is TGCAGTGCGGTTCGGGACAGTACTACCTACGAGCAGTACTTC.

There are a few counts of this clonotype. The rearrangement uses TRBV7-6 and TRBJ2-2, with D perhaps matching TRBD1 (5 bases). Germline V gene data show CDR1 as SGHVS and CDR2 as FNYEAQ. The CDR3 sequence is 14 residues long. The V and J ends lost 9 bases and 0 bases respectively, with 11 bases between them. Here the CDR3 DNA reads TGTGCCAGGACGCGGACAACGAACACCGGGGAGCTGTTTTTT. It is translated as CARTRTTNTGELFF.

This clonotype appeared a few times. The rearrangement joins TRBV20-1 to TRBJ1-5; 9 nucleotides agree with TRBD1. The CDR3 length is 13 residues. J was trimmed by 5 bases and V by 6 bases; bases with no gene match: 5. In germline, CDR1 is DFQATT, CDR2 SNEGSKA (reference sequence). CDR3 nucleotide sequence: TGCAGTGCCACAGGGGGCGCTTATCAGCCCCAGCATTTT. Amino acids: CSATGGAYQPQHF.

Of note for this clonotype: The junction does not match germline at one end; this may be a read error. The rearrangement uses TRBV7-3 and TRBJ2-3, with 9 bases identical to TRBD1. Germline CDR1 SGHTA, CDR2 FQGTGA. The CDR3 length is 16 residues. The chain's CDR3 is CASSLTRTGVSDTRYF. CDR3 coding DNA: TGTGCCAGCAGCTTAACTAGGACAGGGGTATCAGATACGCGGTATTTT.

This clonotype has just a few counts. The rearrangement uses TRBV30 and TRBJ2-7; 7 nucleotides align to TRBD2. There are 20 residues in the CDR3. Trimming took 0 bases from V and 5 from J; bases not matched to a gene: 25. Germline lookup yields CDR1 GTSNPN and CDR2 SVGIG (reference sequence). CDR3 coding DNA: TGTGCCTGGAGTGTAAGACTGGTTCCCCGACTAGCTGAGTCTGAGAACGAGCAGTACTTC. Protein sequence: CAWSVRLVPRLAESENEQYF.

To note about this clonotype: Since a much larger clone is just one base distant, this may be a read error. The rearrangement uses TRBV28 and TRBJ2-7; D is undetermined. The CDR3 consists of 11 residues. Germline V gene lookup returns CDR1 MDHEN and CDR2 SYDVKM. The CDR3 spells CPSSPMNEQYF. The CDR3 nucleotides read TGTCCCAGCAGCCCTATGAACGAGCAGTACTTC.

There are a few counts of this clonotype. The V call is TRBV6-5, the J call TRBJ2-5; D ambiguous. The length of the CDR3 is 15 residues. Germline lookup yields CDR1 MNHEY and CDR2 SVGAGI. The V end was cut by 0 bases, the J end by 9 bases, with 17 bases between. The CDR3, as DNA: TGTGCCAGCAGTTACTCGGACGGGCGGCCCGAGGCCCAGTACTTC. It translates to CASSYSDGRPEAQYF.

Many counts were recorded for this clonotype. The chain is built from TRBV6-5 and TRBJ1-1; D gene ambiguous. The germline V gene has CDR1 MNHEY and CDR2 SVGAGI. V lost 5 bases to trimming and J lost 4 bases, with 11 bases between them. The CDR3 length is 13 residues. CDR3 sequence reads: CASSPGPLTEAFF. CDR3 coding DNA: TGTGCCAGCAGTCCCGGTCCTCTCACTGAAGCTTTCTTT.

This clonotype came up many times. The chain employs TRBV20-1 and TRBJ2-2, with 8 bases matching TRBD1. The CDR3 is 15 residues long. Trimming cost V 3 bases and J 1 base; bases outside gene matches: 4. Germline assignment: CDR1 DFQATT and CDR2 SNEGSKA (reference sequence). The CDR3 here is CSASKGQENTGELFF. In DNA, the CDR3 is TGCAGTGCTAGTAAGGGACAGGAGAACACCGGGGAGCTGTTTTTT.

This clonotype occurred a few times. This sequence joins TRBV7-2 and TRBJ2-7, with a weak D call TRBD1 (6 bases). Germline values: CDR1 SGHTA, CDR2 FQGNSA. V was clipped by 1 base and J by 0 bases, with 13 bases between them. The CDR3 runs to 16 residues. The CDR3 nucleotides are TGTGCCAGCAGCTTAGAAGTGGGGGCAGACTCCTACGAGCAGTACTTC. It encodes CASSLEVGADSYEQYF.

The chain uses TRBV18 and TRBJ2-1; D ambiguous. The CDR3 spans 15 residues. Looked up from germline, CDR1 is KGHSH and CDR2 is LQKENI. V was shortened by 2 bases and J by 2 bases, with 10 bases between the two germline ends. CDR3 sequence: CASSPSVATYNEQFF. Here the CDR3 DNA reads TGTGCCAGCTCACCATCAGTGGCAACCTACAATGAGCAGTTCTTC.

This clonotype was picked up a small number of times. The chain uses TRBV15 and TRBJ2-7, with 10 bases lining up with TRBD1. Trimming took 5 bases from V and 5 from J; bases not matched to a gene: 9. Germline-derived CDR1 and CDR2 are LNHNV and YYDKDF (reference sequence). CDR3 length: 15 residues. For the CDR3, the DNA is TGTGCCACCAGCTTGAGACAGGGGGCGAGCCACGAGCAGTACTTC. It encodes CATSLRQGASHEQYF.

About this clonotype itself: This may arise from a read error, as a much more abundant clone is one base away. The chain links TRBV6-1 to TRBJ1-5; no firm D call. The CDR3 length is 14 residues. From germline, CDR1 is MNHNS and CDR2 SASEGT. CDR3 DNA: TGTGCCAGCAGTGAGGTCAGCGGCAATCAGCCCCGGCATTTT. Translating gives CASSEVSGNQPRHF.

As regards this clonotype: Its ends do not fully match the called genes, so a read error is possible. The rearrangement joins TRBV29-1 to TRBJ1-1; D gene uncertain. Germline CDR1 SQVTM, CDR2 ANQGSEA. The CDR3 is 13 amino acids. The CDR3 DNA follows: TGCAGCGTGGAAGAGGGTCTGAACACTGAAGCTGTCTTT. It specifies CSVEEGLNTEAVF.

This clonotype appeared many times. This chain connects TRBV28 to TRBJ1-1, with D maybe TRBD1 (5 bases). The CDR3 sequence is 12 residues long. Trimming shortened V by 3 bases and J by 8 bases, and 10 bases separated the two germline ends. The germline V gene has CDR1 MDHEN and CDR2 SYDVKM. CDR3 sequence: CASSFPGREAFF. CDR3 nucleotide sequence: TGTGCCAGCAGTTTTCCGGGACGGGAAGCTTTCTTT.

The rearrangement uses TRBV4-1 and TRBJ1-4; the D gene is possibly TRBD1 (5 bases). This CDR3 has 17 amino acids. Per the germline V gene, CDR1 is MGHRA and CDR2 is YSYEKL. The V gene lost 0 bases and the J gene lost 0 bases, with 11 bases spanning the gap. CDR3 loop: CASSQEPGLATNEKLFF. The CDR3 nucleotides read TGCGCCAGCAGCCAAGAGCCGGGACTTGCAACTAATGAAAAACTGTTTTTT.

This clonotype was recorded a few times. This chain joins TRBV19 and TRBJ1-5; D remains unclear. The CDR3 extends over 16 amino acids. CDR1 is LNHDA, CDR2 SQIVND, per germline (reference sequence). Trimming stripped 0 bases from V and 1 base from J, with 10 bases between. CDR3: CASSIDGYSSNQPQHF. In DNA form, the CDR3 reads TGTGCCAGTAGTATAGATGGGTACTCCAGCAATCAGCCCCAGCATTTT.

Of note for this clonotype: A much larger clonotype is one base distant, so this may be a read error. This chain's CDR3 is CASGGRVGYEQDF. CDR3 nucleotide sequence: TGTGCCAGCGGGGGTAGAGTTGGGTACGAGCAGGACTTC. This chain joins TRBV6-5 and TRBJ2-7, with D perhaps TRBD1 or TRBD2 (5 bases each). Germline V gene data show CDR1 as MNHEY and CDR2 as SVGAGI. The CDR3 consists of 13 residues.

At least ten counts were recorded for this clonotype. The V gene is TRBV7-9, the J gene TRBJ2-7; D is ambiguous. Germline CDR1 and CDR2: SEHNR and FQNEAQ (reference sequence). The CDR3 extends over 13 amino acids. Trimming left V 5 bases short and J 0 bases short, with 8 bases between. This chain's CDR3 is CASSPLASYEQYF. CDR3 nucleotides: TGTGCCAGCAGCCCCCTTGCCTCCTACGAGCAGTACTTC.

The CDR3 bases are TGTGCCAGCAGCTTAGGAGGGCCCGTAGGCACCTTC. It codes for CASSLGGPVGTF. V is TRBV7-9 and J is TRBJ1-2; no firm D call. V lost 1 base, J lost 13 bases, and 13 bases lay in between. Germline loops: CDR1 SEHNR, CDR2 FQNEAQ (reference sequence). The CDR3 has 12 residues.

This clonotype was seen repeatedly, ten times or more. The CDR3 nucleotides read TGCGCCAGCAGCCAAGGTCCCTCCGAGGGAAACAATGAGCAGTTCTTC. Translated, it gives CASSQGPSEGNNEQFF. The V call is TRBV4-3, the J call TRBJ2-1; D is perhaps TRBD2 (5 bases). Trimming left V 1 base short and J 5 bases short, with 15 bases between. This CDR3 has 16 amino acids. Germline V lookup: CDR1 LGHNA, CDR2 YSLEER.

This clonotype was recorded at least ten times. The chain combines TRBV24-1 with TRBJ2-1; possibly TRBD2 for D (5 bases). Germline CDR1 and CDR2: KGHDR and SFDVKD. Trimming stripped 2 bases from V and 0 bases from J, with 10 bases between. The length of the CDR3 is 16 residues. CDR3 DNA sequence: TGTGCCACCAGTGATTCGGTGGCGGGCTCCTACAATGAGCAGTTCTTC. Translation gives CATSDSVAGSYNEQFF.

The chain couples TRBV7-6 to TRBJ2-2, with D possibly being TRBD2 (6 bases). Germline loops: CDR1 SGHVS, CDR2 FNYEAQ. V shed 1 base and J shed 1 base, with 7 bases lying between them. The CDR3 has 15 residues. The CDR3 coding sequence is TGTGCCAGCAGCTTAGAAGCGGGGAACACCGGGGAGCTGTTTTTT. Translation gives CASSLEAGNTGELFF.

This clonotype was observed a handful of times. The rearrangement links TRBV7-9 to TRBJ2-3; 8 nucleotides line up with TRBD2. CDR3 length: 15 amino acids. Per the germline V gene, CDR1 is SEHNR and CDR2 is FQNEAQ (reference sequence). V trimming: 0 bases; J trimming: 1 base; junction bases outside the gene matches: 0. CDR3 DNA: TGTGCCAGCAGCTTAGCACTAGCGGGCACAGATACGCAGTATTTT. Its translation is CASSLALAGTDTQYF.

The chain is built from TRBV11-2 and TRBJ1-2; D gene uncertain. Trimming removed 4 bases from V and 3 bases from J, with 12 bases in between. Germline V gene lookup returns CDR1 SGHAT and CDR2 FQNNGV. The CDR3 is 14 residues long. Written as DNA, the CDR3 is TGTGCCAGCAGCTACTTGAACAGCGACTATGGCTACACCTTC. Translating it yields CASSYLNSDYGYTF.

This clonotype has ten or more counts. The V and J genes are TRBV25-1 and TRBJ2-5, with D unclear. V shed 7 bases and J shed 4 bases, with 4 bases lying between them. Germline CDR1 is MGHDK and CDR2 is SYGVNS. This CDR3 contains 10 residues. DNA for the CDR3: TGTGCCAGCATAGGAGAGACCCAGTACTTC. This codes for CASIGETQYF.

As to this clonotype: A clone one base away is much larger, so this may be a read error. The V call is TRBV7-2, the J call TRBJ2-1; D is possibly TRBD1 (5 bases). CDR1 is SGHTA and CDR2 is FQGNSA in the germline V gene. The CDR3 length is 13 residues. CDR3 sequence: CASSLVGHNEQSF. The CDR3 coding sequence is TGTGCCAGCAGCTTGGTCGGACACAATGAGCAGTCCTTC. Full variable domain (missing parts from reference TRBV7-2 and TRBJ2-1): GAGVSQSPSNKVTEKGKDVELRCDPISGHTALYWYRQSLGQGLEFLIYFQGNSAPDKSGLPSDRFSAERTGGSVSTLTIQRTQQEDSAVYLCASSLVGHNEQSFGPGTRLTVL.

The genes are TRBV6-5 and TRBJ1-1; no clear D. The CDR3 extends over 15 amino acids. Between the trimmed V and J ends, which lost 1 base and 2 bases, there was a span of 11 bases. Germline loops: CDR1 MNHEY, CDR2 SVGAGI. CDR3 amino acids: CASSYYQDANTEAFF. Written as DNA, the CDR3 is TGTGCCAGCAGTTACTATCAAGACGCAAACACTGAAGCTTTCTTT.

This clonotype was detected only a few times. CDR3 bases: TGTGCCAGCAGACAACGCACTGAAGCTTTCTTT. Translating gives CASRQRTEAFF. The gene calls are TRBV6-5 and TRBJ1-1, with D hard to call. The CDR3 contains 11 residues. Germline V gene lookup returns CDR1 MNHEY and CDR2 SVGAGI. Trimming left V 6 bases short and J 4 bases short, with 6 bases between.

This clonotype has only a few counts. The chain has TRBV19 and TRBJ1-5; a possible D gene is TRBD1 (5 bases). The CDR3 length is 14 residues. CDR1 and CDR2 (germline): LNHDA, SQIVND (reference sequence). V lost 7 bases to trimming and J lost 3 bases, with 13 bases between them. CDR3 protein: CASIGQGLNQPQHF. Here the CDR3 DNA reads TGTGCCAGTATTGGGCAGGGCCTCAATCAGCCCCAGCATTTT.

As for this clonotype: This may be a read error: a much more frequent sequence differs by one nucleotide. V gene TRBV10-3 combines with J gene TRBJ2-7, with 7 bases identical to TRBD1. The CDR3 has 14 amino acids. CDR1 is ENHRY, CDR2 SYGVKD, per germline. The trim removed 6 bases at V and 0 bases at J, leaving 5 bases unmatched. The CDR3 DNA follows: TGTGCCATCAGACCCAGGACAGGCTCCTACGAGCAGTACTTC. Translation gives CAIRPRTGSYEQYF.

The count of this clonotype is one. This rearrangement joins TRBV19 to TRBJ2-3, with D perhaps TRBD2 (6 bases). The germline V and J ends were trimmed by 7 bases and 0 bases, with 14 bases remaining between them. CDR1 is LNHDA and CDR2 is SQIVND in the germline V gene (reference sequence). There are 15 residues in the CDR3. CDR3 DNA sequence: TGTGCCAGTATTATTAGCGGATCCAGCACAGATACGCAGTATTTT. It specifies CASIISGSSTDTQYF.